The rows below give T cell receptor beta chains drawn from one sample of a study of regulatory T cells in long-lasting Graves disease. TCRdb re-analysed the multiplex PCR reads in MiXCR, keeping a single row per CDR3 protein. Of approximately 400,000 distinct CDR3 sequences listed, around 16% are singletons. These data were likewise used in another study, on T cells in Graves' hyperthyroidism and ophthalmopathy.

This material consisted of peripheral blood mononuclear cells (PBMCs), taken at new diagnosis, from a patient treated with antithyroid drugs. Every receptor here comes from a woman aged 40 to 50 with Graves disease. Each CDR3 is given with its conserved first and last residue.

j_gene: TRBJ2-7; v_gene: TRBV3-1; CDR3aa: CASSQRRTGYEQYF
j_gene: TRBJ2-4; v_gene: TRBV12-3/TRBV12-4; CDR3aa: CASSRDRLAKNIQYF
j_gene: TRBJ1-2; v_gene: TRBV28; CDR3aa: CASSSGGDYGYTF
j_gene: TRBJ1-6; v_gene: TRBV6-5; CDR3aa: CASSYTDTYSPLHF
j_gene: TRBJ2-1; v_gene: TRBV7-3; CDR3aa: CASSLSGRNNEQFF
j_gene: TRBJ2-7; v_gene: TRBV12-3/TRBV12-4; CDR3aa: CASSLGRSQVSYEQYF
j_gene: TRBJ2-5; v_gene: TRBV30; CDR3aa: CAWSVRGWGGETQYF
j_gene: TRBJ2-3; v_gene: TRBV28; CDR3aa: CASSFYSGRGPTDTQYF
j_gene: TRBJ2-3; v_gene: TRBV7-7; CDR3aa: CASSLEGLSDTQYF
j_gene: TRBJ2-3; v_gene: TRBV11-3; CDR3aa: CASSLRDRGTDTQYF
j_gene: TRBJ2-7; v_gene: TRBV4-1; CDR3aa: CASSQALAGGPGEQYF
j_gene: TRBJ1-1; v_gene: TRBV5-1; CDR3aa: CASSLAGTGWGTEAFF
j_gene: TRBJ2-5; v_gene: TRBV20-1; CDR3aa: CSAGTGGAETQYF
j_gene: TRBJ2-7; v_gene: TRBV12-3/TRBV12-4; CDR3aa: CASSFAGRPSEQYF
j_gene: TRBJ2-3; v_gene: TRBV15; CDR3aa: CATSTPPTDTQYF
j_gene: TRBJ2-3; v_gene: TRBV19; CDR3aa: CASSMLPGDTQYF
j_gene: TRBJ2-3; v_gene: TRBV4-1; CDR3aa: CASSREAIQAGVYTDTQYF
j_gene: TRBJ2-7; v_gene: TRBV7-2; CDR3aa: CASSQVLSGKYEQYF
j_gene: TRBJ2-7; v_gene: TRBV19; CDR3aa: CASSPTDRDYEQYF
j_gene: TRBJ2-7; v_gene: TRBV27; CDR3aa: CASSFRSLSGREVYEQYF
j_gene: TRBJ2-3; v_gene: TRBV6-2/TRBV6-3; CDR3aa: CASSYTRLAGDSDTQYF
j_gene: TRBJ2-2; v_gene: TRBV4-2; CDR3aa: CASSQEASGGYTGELFF
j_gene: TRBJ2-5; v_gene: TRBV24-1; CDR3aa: CATSDKRGSQETQYF
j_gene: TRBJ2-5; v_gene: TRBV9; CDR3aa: CASSALGTGVQETQYF